This is a list of T cell receptor beta chains from one sample in a study of T cell responses to AZD1222 COVID-19 vaccine. Libraries were prepared by immunoSEQ multiplex PCR; TCRdb keeps only in-frame clonotypes and omits some of them. In the table there are more than 130,000 clones, about nine tenths of which are singletons. The specimen comprised peripheral blood, sampled on day 0 of AZD1222 vaccination. The receptor source for this set is an adult in good health. The CDR3 runs from the conserved cysteine through the conserved F or W. The D gene is left open where the match is weak. The listing skips clone size in some rows; elsewhere it reads once, few, many or a size class.

abundance | d_gene | j_gene | v_gene | CDR3aa | CDR3nt
. | . | TRBJ1-1 | TRBV29-1 | CSVVRGTEAFF | TGCAGCGTTGTCAGGGGCACTGAAGCTTTCTTT
. | . | TRBJ2-7 | TRBV10-3 | CASRTPSSYEQYF | TGTGCCAGCCGGACACCGAGCTCCTACGAGCAGTACTTC
. | . | TRBJ1-1 | TRBV30 | CAWSGPAEFEAFF | TGTGCCTGGAGTGGCCCGGCAGAGTTTGAAGCTTTCTTT
once | . | TRBJ2-5 | TRBV24-1 | CATGGWRETQYF | TGTGCCACAGGGGGTTGGAGGGAGACCCAGTACTTC
. | . | TRBJ2-7 | TRBV5-8 | CASSGDRTRYEQYF | TGTGCCAGCAGCGGCGACAGGACACGCTACGAGCAGTACTTC
. | TRBD1 | TRBJ2-3 | TRBV10-3 | CAISGQGADTQYF | TGTGCCATCAGTGGACAGGGGGCAGATACGCAGTATTTT
. | . | TRBJ1-6 | TRBV3-1/TRBV3-2 | CASSQFRASSYNSPLHF | TGTGCCAGCAGCCAATTCAGGGCGAGCTCCTATAATTCACCCCTCCACTTT
. | . | TRBJ1-2 | TRBV19 | CASSIIRDNYGYTF | TGTGCCAGTAGTATAATCCGGGACAACTATGGCTACACCTTC
. | TRBD1 | TRBJ1-2 | TRBV6-1 | CASSENIGQGDGYTF | TGTGCCAGCAGTGAAAATATCGGACAGGGGGACGGCTACACCTTC
. | TRBD2 | TRBJ2-4 | TRBV19 | CASSPPSGGANIQYF | TGTGCCAGTAGTCCGCCTAGCGGGGGGGCTAACATTCAGTACTTC
. | . | TRBJ1-4 | TRBV5-1 | CASSLAGDPSGEKLFF | TGCGCCAGCAGCTTGGCGGGGGACCCAAGCGGTGAAAAACTGTTTTTT
once | . | TRBJ1-1 | TRBV7-2 | CASSLTPLGPAATEAFF | TGTGCCAGCAGCTTAACCCCTTTAGGACCGGCCGCCACTGAAGCTTTCTTT
. | TRBD1 | TRBJ1-1 | TRBV5-4 | CASSRQGGGTEAFF | TGTGCCAGCAGCCGACAGGGGGGAGGGACTGAAGCTTTCTTT
. | TRBD1 | TRBJ1-5 | TRBV18 | CASSAGTGQGGQPQHF | TGTGCCAGCTCAGCAGGGACAGGCCAGGGGGGTCAGCCCCAGCATTTT
once | . | TRBJ2-3 | TRBV19 | CASSTRVSTDTQYF | TGTGCCAGTAGTACTCGGGTCTCCACAGATACGCAGTATTTT
. | . | TRBJ1-5 | TRBV6-2/TRBV6-3 | CASSLDSHRPQHF | TGTGCCAGCAGCCTGGACAGCCATCGTCCCCAGCATTTT
. | TRBD1 | TRBJ1-5 | TRBV29-1 | CSVGDRGRSNQPQHF | TGCAGCGTTGGAGACAGGGGGCGTAGCAATCAGCCCCAGCATTTT
. | . | TRBJ1-1 | TRBV25-1 | CASSAQQVAAFF | TGTGCCAGCAGTGCGCAACAAGTCGCGGCTTTCTTT
. | . | TRBJ1-3 | TRBV6-5 | CASSYSTTVAGNTIYF | TGTGCCAGCAGTTACTCAACGACAGTCGCCGGAAACACCATATATTTT
. | . | TRBJ2-7 | TRBV10-3 | CATTDRRLSYEQYF | TGTGCCACTACAGACAGGAGGCTTTCCTACGAGCAGTACTTC
. | TRBD1 | TRBJ1-1 | TRBV12-3/TRBV12-4 | CASSLTGTAFF | TGTGCCAGCAGTTTGACAGGGACAGCTTTCTTT
. | TRBD2 | TRBJ2-7 | TRBV10-3 | CAIGSGRVEQYF | TGTGCCATCGGTTCCGGGAGGGTCGAGCAGTACTTC
. | . | TRBJ1-1 | TRBV2 | CASIPDLNTEAFF | TGTGCCAGCATTCCGGACTTGAACACTGAAGCTTTCTTT
. | . | TRBJ2-5 | TRBV6-2/TRBV6-3 | CASSGRGWETQYF | TGTGCCAGCAGCGGAAGGGGATGGGAGACCCAGTACTTC
. | TRBD1 | TRBJ2-1 | TRBV19 | CASNPPGTGSKEQFF | TGTGCCAGTAACCCTCCGGGGACAGGATCTAAAGAGCAGTTCTTC
. | . | TRBJ2-2 | TRBV7-6 | CASSALWYGELFF | TGTGCCAGCAGCGCCTTGTGGTACGGGGAGCTGTTTTTT
. | TRBD1 | TRBJ1-1 | TRBV5-1 | CASSRRTGMNTEAFF | TGCGCCAGCAGCAGACGGACAGGGATGAACACTGAAGCTTTCTTT
. | . | TRBJ1-1 | TRBV6-4 | CASSAKGGNTEAFF | TGTGCCAGCAGCGCAAAGGGGGGGAACACTGAAGCTTTCTTT
. | . | TRBJ2-5 | TRBV5-4 | CASSLLGGQETQYF | TGTGCCAGCAGCTTGCTGGGAGGCCAAGAGACCCAGTACTTC
. | . | TRBJ1-1 | TRBV5-1 | CASSSGPTWEAFF | TGCGCCAGCAGCTCCGGACCTACTTGGGAAGCTTTCTTT
. | TRBD1 | TRBJ1-4 | TRBV28 | CASRSRGEKLFF | TGTGCCAGCAGATCCAGGGGGGAAAAACTGTTTTTT
few | . | TRBJ1-2 | TRBV7-2 | CASSLEAIYGYTF | TGTGCCAGCAGCTTAGAGGCAATTTATGGCTACACCTTC
. | . | TRBJ2-7 | TRBV3-1/TRBV3-2 | CASSRTTGGAYEQYF | TGTGCCAGCAGCCGAACTACAGGGGGGGCCTACGAGCAGTACTTC
. | . | TRBJ2-4 | TRBV7-9 | CASSLGPEGVKNIQYF | TGTGCCAGCAGCTTAGGCCCGGAAGGGGTCAAAAACATTCAGTACTTC
. | TRBD2 | TRBJ2-7 | TRBV7-9 | CASSRASAGEREQYF | TGTGCCAGCAGCCGAGCCTCAGCGGGAGAGCGTGAGCAGTACTTC
. | . | TRBJ1-4 | TRBV29-1 | CSVDGGQNEKLFF | TGCAGCGTTGATGGGGGGCAGAATGAAAAACTGTTTTTT
. | . | TRBJ2-1 | TRBV12-5 | CASGLHLRPGVEQFF | TGTGCTAGTGGTTTGCACCTCCGGCCGGGAGTGGAGCAGTTCTTC
. | . | TRBJ2-1 | TRBV7-2 | CASSGPGVGNTYNEQFF | TGTGCCAGCAGCGGCCCAGGTGTGGGGAATACCTACAATGAGCAGTTCTTC
. | TRBD1 | TRBJ2-1 | TRBV6-2/TRBV6-3 | CASSATGTGGNEQFF | TGTGCCAGCAGTGCAACCGGGACAGGGGGCAATGAGCAGTTCTTC
. | . | TRBJ1-2 | TRBV30 | CAWSGPGYTF | TGTGCCTGGAGTGGACCTGGCTACACCTTC
. | TRBD1 | TRBJ1-6 | TRBV7-2 | CASSSRDSSYNSPLHF | TGTGCCAGCAGCTCGAGGGACAGCTCCTATAATTCACCCCTCCACTTT
. | . | TRBJ1-1 | TRBV6-4 | CASRDSFMNTEAFF | TGTGCCAGCAGGGACAGCTTCATGAACACTGAAGCTTTCTTT
. | . | TRBJ2-7 | TRBV7-2 | CASSLAFMGTSSYEQYF | TGTGCCAGCAGCTTAGCTTTTATGGGGACCAGCTCCTACGAGCAGTACTTC
. | . | TRBJ2-7 | TRBV24-1 | CATSDPYSGYEQYF | TGTGCCACCAGTGACCCCTATAGCGGCTACGAGCAGTACTTC
. | . | TRBJ2-1 | TRBV24-1 | CATSEIGGNNEQFF | TGTGCCACCAGTGAAATAGGGGGAAACAATGAGCAGTTCTTC
. | TRBD2 | TRBJ2-7 | TRBV7-9 | CASSLGGDRTSGRKDEQYF | TGTGCCAGCAGCTTGGGCGGCGACAGGACTAGCGGGAGGAAGGACGAGCAGTACTTC
. | TRBD1 | TRBJ1-2 | TRBV5-4 | CASSLEHAQGYGYTF | TGTGCCAGCAGCTTGGAACATGCACAGGGGTATGGCTACACCTTC
. | TRBD1 | TRBJ2-7 | TRBV4-1 | CASSTTLAGQGLSYEQYF | TGCGCCAGCAGCACCACTCTAGCCGGACAGGGCCTTTCCTACGAGCAGTACTTC
once | TRBD1 | TRBJ2-2 | TRBV2 | CASIDRENTGELFF | TGTGCCAGCATTGACAGGGAGAACACCGGGGAGCTGTTTTTT
. | TRBD2 | TRBJ2-1 | TRBV18 | CASSLTSGTYNEQFF | TGTGCCAGCTCACTAACTAGCGGGACCTACAATGAGCAGTTCTTC
. | TRBD1 | TRBJ1-2 | TRBV11-3 | CASSFPGTVDGYTF | TGTGCCAGCAGCTTTCCCGGGACAGTAGATGGCTACACCTTC